These 28 T cell receptor beta chains were sequenced from one sample in a study of blood T cell repertoires in COVID-19. Libraries were prepared by immunoSEQ multiplex PCR; TCRdb keeps only in-frame clonotypes and omits some of them. The sample consists of 200,000 to 250,000 clones, approximately 80% of them appearing once. Sequenced: PBMCs or T cells enriched from blood (not recorded which). These TCRs come from a man aged 40-55 years who had recovered from COVID-19.

The rearrangement joins TRBV7-8 to TRBJ2-7; 9 bases fit TRBD1. With 1 base clipped from V and 4 bases from J, the junction kept 8 bases outside the gene matches. The germline CDR1 and CDR2 sequences are SGHVS and FQNEAQ. The length of the CDR3 is 16 residues. CDR3 residues: CASSLVTLGQGYEQYF. The CDR3 region has the DNA TGTGCCAGCAGCTTAGTGACTCTTGGACAGGGGTACGAGCAGTACTTC.

CDR3 nucleotides: TGTGCTAGTGGTTTTTTACAGGGGACCCCTCGAGAGCAGTACTTC. The encoded protein is CASGFLQGTPREQYF. The chain has TRBV12-5 and TRBJ2-7; 7 bases are shared with TRBD1. CDR1 is LGHNT and CDR2 is FRNRAP in the germline V gene. The CDR3 runs to 15 residues. J gave up 7 bases and V 3 bases, and 12 bases lay outside the gene matches.

The chain uses TRBV12-5 and TRBJ2-3; the match to TRBD2 covers 8 bases. V lost 1 base to trimming and J lost 4 bases; unmatched junction nucleotides: 4. The V gene's germline CDR1 is LGHNT and CDR2 FRNRAP. CDR3 length equals 15 residues. This CDR3 is CASGLGLAGPDTQYF. The CDR3 region has the DNA TGTGCTAGTGGTTTGGGCTTAGCGGGGCCAGATACGCAGTATTTT. The variable domain in full, completed from reference TRBV12-5 and TRBJ2-3, reads DARVTQTPRHKVTEMGQEVTMRCQPILGHNTVFWYRQTMMQGLELLAYFRNRAPLDDSGMPKDRFSAEMPDATLATLKIQPSEPRDSAVYFCASGLGLAGPDTQYFGPGTRLTVL.

The rearrangement uses TRBV3-1 (or the pseudogene TRBV3-2) and TRBJ2-2, with D possibly matching TRBD1 (6 bases). Germline V gene data show CDR1 as LGHDT and CDR2 as YNNKEL (reference sequence). The ends were cut back, 4 bases at V and 7 bases at J, with 13 bases in the middle. This CDR3 is 14 amino acids long. The CDR3 loop is CASSLIKGVGELFF. CDR3 DNA: TGTGCCAGCAGCCTGATTAAGGGGGTCGGGGAGCTGTTTTTT.

This chain connects TRBV2 to TRBJ2-7; D ambiguous. The germline CDR1 and CDR2 sequences are SNHLY and FYNNEI. Deletions cut 5 bases from V and 3 bases from J, with 5 bases between. CDR3 length: 11 residues. CDR3 residues: CASSSSYEQYF. The CDR3 DNA reads as TGTGCCAGCAGTTCCAGCTACGAGCAGTACTTC.

The chain couples TRBV11-2 to TRBJ1-1; a weak D match, TRBD1 (6 bases). From germline, CDR1 is SGHAT and CDR2 FQNNGV. The CDR3 is 15 amino acids. Trimming removed 4 bases at V and 1 base at J, with 13 bases between. CDR3 coding DNA: TGTGCCAGCAGCTCTAGAGCCAGGGGGAACACTGAAGCTTTCTTT. It encodes CASSSRARGNTEAFF.

This chain joins TRBV7-6 and TRBJ2-1; 9 nucleotides agree with TRBD1. After removal of 4 bases from V and 5 bases from J, the junction contained 6 bases not matched to a gene. The CDR3 runs 15 residues. Germline V gene lookup returns CDR1 SGHVS and CDR2 FNYEAQ. The CDR3 DNA follows: TGTGCCAGCAGCTCGGGACAGGGTTTGGACAATGAGCAGTTCTTC. Its protein is CASSSGQGLDNEQFF.

The chain employs TRBV2 and TRBJ2-7; 13 bases align to TRBD2. V was clipped by 6 bases and J by 4 bases; unmatched bases: 6. The CDR3 spans 15 residues. Germline loops: CDR1 SNHLY, CDR2 FYNNEI. CDR3 bases: TGTGCCAGCAGGCTCACTAGCGGGGGGGATTACGAGCAGTACTTC. As protein: CASRLTSGGDYEQYF. Looking up the rest from reference TRBV2 and TRBJ2-7 gives the full variable domain: EPEVTQTPSHQVTQMGQEVILRCVPISNHLYFYWYRQILGQKVEFLVSFYNNEISEKSEIFDDQFSVERPDGSNFTLKIRSTKLEDSAMYFCASRLTSGGDYEQYFGPGTRLTVT.

The chain combines TRBV11-2 with TRBJ2-7; maybe TRBD2 (6 bases). Germline V gives CDR1 SGHAT, CDR2 FQNNGV. Trimming shortened V by 5 bases and J by 3 bases, and 11 bases separated the two germline ends. This CDR3 is 13 amino acids long. The CDR3 sequence: CASSMGLVYEQYF. DNA of the CDR3: TGTGCCAGCAGCATGGGACTGGTCTACGAGCAGTACTTC. The complete variable domain, with remaining parts taken from reference TRBV11-2 and TRBJ2-7, reads EAGVAQSPRYKIIEKRQSVAFWCNPISGHATLYWYQQILGQGPKLLIQFQNNGVVDDSQLPKDRFSAERLKGVDSTLKIQPAKLEDSAVYLCASSMGLVYEQYFGPGTRLTVT.

This clone occurred a few times. V usage is TRBV10-3 and J usage is TRBJ1-1; 7 positions agree with TRBD1. The CDR3 runs to 13 residues. Germline lookup yields CDR1 ENHRY and CDR2 SYGVKD. The J segment lost 6 bases and the V segment lost 2 bases, leaving 3 bases of the junction unmatched. CDR3 sequence reads: CAISEQGGSEAFF. CDR3 DNA: TGTGCCATCAGTGAGCAAGGGGGCTCTGAAGCTTTCTTT.

This clone is a singleton in its sample. The V and J genes are TRBV21-1 and TRBJ1-6. TRBV21-1 represents a pseudogene. The CDR3 consists of 16 residues. The CDR3 sequence is CASSMGQGGSNSPLHF. The CDR3 coding sequence is TGTGCCAGCAGCATGGGCCAGGGAGGGAGTAATTCACCCCTCCACTTT.

The chain couples TRBV5-1 to TRBJ1-6; D gene ambiguous. There are 16 residues in the CDR3. V was cut by 0 bases and J by 7 bases, with 14 bases left in between. The germline V gene has CDR1 SGHRS and CDR2 YFSETQ. This chain's CDR3 is CASSLEAGPKNSPLHF. CDR3 DNA sequence: TGCGCCAGCAGCTTGGAAGCAGGTCCTAAGAATTCACCCCTCCACTTT.

The chain couples TRBV20-1 to TRBJ1-1; D gene unclear. V shed 5 bases and J shed 6 bases, with 10 bases lying between them. The CDR3 runs to 11 residues. Germline CDR1 and CDR2: DFQATT and SNEGSKA (reference sequence). This CDR3 is CSAPQYSEAFF. The CDR3 DNA reads TGCAGTGCTCCCCAGTATTCTGAAGCTTTCTTT.

This clone was recorded once. Other DNA sequences from this sample encode an identical CDR3 as well. V and J are TRBV7-9 and TRBJ2-7; 11 nucleotides align to TRBD2. V dropped 4 bases and J dropped 5; count of bases not matched to a gene: 7. The CDR3 is 15 amino acids. Germline loops: CDR1 SEHNR, CDR2 FQNEAQ (reference sequence). CDR3 DNA sequence: TGTGCCAGCAGCTCCCGACTAGCGGGACGGCACGAGCAGTACTTC. It specifies CASSSRLAGRHEQYF.

The rearrangement uses TRBV15 and TRBJ2-7, with TRBD2 matching 11 bases. V lost 0 bases, J lost 3 bases, and 4 bases stayed unmatched. CDR3 length: 16 residues. Germline loops: CDR1 LNHNV, CDR2 YYDKDF (reference sequence). CDR3 sequence (DNA): TGTGCCACCAGCAGAGAACCTAGCGGGGGGTTCTACGAGCAGTACTTC. It specifies CATSREPSGGFYEQYF.

The rearrangement uses TRBV18 and TRBJ1-5, with 7 bases aligning to TRBD1. The CDR3 length is 15 residues. The germline CDR1 and CDR2 sequences are KGHSH and LQKENI. V dropped 5 bases and J dropped 1; count of bases not matched to a gene: 5. DNA of the CDR3: TGTGCCAGCTCAGCATCAGGGGGAAGCAATCAGCCCCAGCATTTT. This gives the protein CASSASGGSNQPQHF.

The V and J genes are TRBV2 and TRBJ1-1, with D perhaps TRBD1 (6 bases). V lost 8 bases and J 3 bases, leaving 13 bases between the germline ends. The CDR3 extends over 13 amino acids. CDR1 is SNHLY, CDR2 FYNNEI, per germline. CDR3 bases: TGTGCCAGCGACCGGGACATAGACACTGAAGCTTTCTTT. Protein sequence: CASDRDIDTEAFF.

To note about this clone: At one of its ends the junction is not consistent with the germline gene, which may arise from a read error. The gene calls are TRBV27 and TRBJ2-7; the match to TRBD1 covers 8 bases. Germline V lookup: CDR1 MNHEY, CDR2 SMNVEV (reference sequence). The CDR3 has 14 amino acids. The CDR3: CASSISDRVYEQYF. The DNA for the CDR3 is TGTGCCAGCAGTATATCGGACAGGGTTTACGAGCAGTACTTC.

The V call is TRBV11-2, the J call TRBJ2-1; the match to TRBD2 covers 12 bases. The germline V gene encodes CDR1 SGHAT and CDR2 FQNNGV. J lost 3 bases, V lost 5 bases, and 8 bases had no gene match. The CDR3 covers 17 residues. The CDR3 DNA reads as TGTGCCAGCAGCCTCAGACTAGCGGGGGATTTCTACAATGAGCAGTTCTTC. It codes for CASSLRLAGDFYNEQFF. Supplemented by reference TRBV11-2 and TRBJ2-1, the full variable domain reads EAGVAQSPRYKIIEKRQSVAFWCNPISGHATLYWYQQILGQGPKLLIQFQNNGVVDDSQLPKDRFSAERLKGVDSTLKIQPAKLEDSAVYLCASSLRLAGDFYNEQFFGPGTRLTVL.

On this clone itself: Likely a read error: the CDR3 ends without its conserved phenylalanine or tryptophan. The V gene is TRBV6-5, the J gene TRBJ1-2; a weak D match, TRBD1 (6 bases). The CDR3 sequence is 13 residues long. Trimming removed 6 bases at V and 2 bases at J, with 10 bases between. Germline loops: CDR1 MNHEY, CDR2 SVGAGI. CDR3 sequence: CASRLTGNYGYTL. The CDR3 DNA is TGTGCCAGCAGACTTACAGGGAACTATGGCTACACCCTC.

This chain uses TRBV7-8 with TRBJ1-1; possible D gene TRBD1, 5 bases. The CDR3 runs to 15 residues. The V gene lost 4 bases and the J gene lost 1 base, with 13 bases spanning the gap. The V gene's germline CDR1 is SGHVS and CDR2 FQNEAQ. The chain's CDR3 is CASSYAGTSNTEAFF. The CDR3 coding sequence is TGTGCCAGCAGCTATGCCGGGACTTCGAACACTGAAGCTTTCTTT.

This clone has just one count. This chain uses TRBV5-1 with TRBJ2-3; 8 bases fit TRBD2. V lost 4 bases and J lost 0; bases outside the gene matches: 7. CDR1 and CDR2 (germline): SGHRS, YFSETQ. CDR3 length: 16 amino acids. In DNA form, the CDR3 reads TGCGCCAGCAGCAGCGGACTAGCTAGGAGCACAGATACGCAGTATTTT. It yields the protein CASSSGLARSTDTQYF. Filled out from reference TRBV5-1 and TRBJ2-3, the complete variable domain reads KAGVTQTPRYLIKTRGQQVTLSCSPISGHRSVSWYQQTPGQGLQFLFEYFSETQRNKGNFPGRFSGRQFSNSRSEMNVSTLELGDSALYLCASSSGLARSTDTQYFGPGTRLTVL.

The chain combines TRBV5-5 with TRBJ1-2; D is uncertain. Deletions cut 4 bases from V and 4 bases from J, with 14 bases between. The germline V gene encodes CDR1 SGHKS and CDR2 YYEKEE (reference sequence). The CDR3 is 14 amino acids. CDR3 protein: CASSRQTSTYGYTF. The CDR3 DNA reads as TGTGCCAGCAGCCGTCAGACATCTACCTATGGCTACACCTTC.

The chain is built from TRBV4-1 and TRBJ1-1, with TRBD1 as a possible D gene (5 bases). The ends were cut back, 2 bases at V and 7 bases at J, with 14 bases in the middle. CDR1 is MGHRA, CDR2 YSYEKL, per germline. The CDR3 contains 14 residues. Here the CDR3 reads CASSQIFQGGEAFF. The CDR3 coding sequence is TGCGCCAGCAGCCAAATTTTTCAGGGAGGTGAAGCTTTCTTT.

The chain uses TRBV3-1 (or the pseudogene TRBV3-2) and TRBJ1-6, with TRBD1 as a possible D gene (6 bases). This CDR3 has 17 residues. Trimming shortened V by 4 bases and J by 9 bases, and 22 bases separated the two germline ends. Germline V gene data show CDR1 as LGHDT and CDR2 as YNNKEL (reference sequence). CDR3 nucleotides: TGTGCCAGCAGCCTGCGTGGGGCAGGGGTCAATAGTTCACCCCTCCACTTT. Translated: CASSLRGAGVNSSPLHF.

The V call is TRBV24-1, the J call TRBJ1-1; D remains ambiguous. Germline V gene lookup returns CDR1 KGHDR and CDR2 SFDVKD. This CDR3 has 17 amino acids. V gave up 1 base and J gave up 1 base, with 15 bases separating them. DNA of the CDR3: TGTGCCACCAGTGATTTAACTCGGGAGGGTCGGAACACTGAAGCTTTCTTT. This encodes CATSDLTREGRNTEAFF.

This clone was recorded a few times. The rearrangement links TRBV3-1 (or the pseudogene TRBV3-2) to TRBJ1-2; D gene uncertain. The CDR3 consists of 13 residues. The V and J ends lost 3 bases and 8 bases respectively, with 13 bases between them. Germline V lookup: CDR1 LGHDT, CDR2 YNNKEL (reference sequence). CDR3 bases: TGTGCCAGCAGCCAGGAAGGGCGGAGGGGCTACACCTTC. Its protein is CASSQEGRRGYTF.

The J gene is TRBJ2-4, the V gene TRBV18; TRBD1 agrees at 7 bases. The germline V gene encodes CDR1 KGHSH and CDR2 LQKENI. The CDR3 covers 14 residues. Germline trimming cut 6 bases from V and 4 bases from J; bases unmatched to any gene: 6. The CDR3 reads CASSARDSKNIQYF. Written as DNA, the CDR3 is TGTGCCAGCTCCGCTCGGGACAGTAAAAACATTCAGTACTTC. Full variable domain (outside the CDR3, taken from reference TRBV18 and TRBJ2-4): NAGVMQNPRHLVRRRGQEARLRCSPMKGHSHVYWYRQLPEEGLKFMVYLQKENIIDESGMPKERFSAEFPKEGPSILRIQQVVRGDSAAYFCASSARDSKNIQYFGAGTRLSVL.